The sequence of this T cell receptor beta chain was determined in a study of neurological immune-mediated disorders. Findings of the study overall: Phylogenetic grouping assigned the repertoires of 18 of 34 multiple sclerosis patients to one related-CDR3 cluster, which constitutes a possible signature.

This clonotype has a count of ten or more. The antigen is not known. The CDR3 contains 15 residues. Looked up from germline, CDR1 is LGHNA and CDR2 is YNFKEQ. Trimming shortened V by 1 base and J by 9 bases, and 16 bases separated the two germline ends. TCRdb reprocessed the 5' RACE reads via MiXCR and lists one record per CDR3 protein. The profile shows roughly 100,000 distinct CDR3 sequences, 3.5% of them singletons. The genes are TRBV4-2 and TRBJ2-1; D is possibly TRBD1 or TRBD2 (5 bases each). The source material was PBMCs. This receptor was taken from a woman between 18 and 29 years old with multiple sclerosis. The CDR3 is CASSQAAGSGSEQFF. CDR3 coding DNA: TGTGCCAGCAGCCAAGCTGCAGGGAGTGGATCTGAGCAGTTCTTC.